These 17 T cell receptor beta chains were sequenced from one sample in a study of shared clonotypes between healthy human individuals. Data came from immunoSEQ multiplex PCR; TCRdb stores just in-frame clones and leaves some out. The sample records about 2 million clones, over 85% being singletons. The sample consisted of naive CD4+ T cells sorted from blood. Stated subset: CD45RA+ positively selected. These TCRs come from a man between 18 and 29 years old in good health.

This CDR3 is CASSLKGKRDYGYTF. In DNA form, the CDR3 reads TGTGCCAGCAGTTTAAAAGGGAAGAGGGACTATGGCTACACCTTC. The chain has TRBV6-5 and TRBJ1-2, with unresolved D. This CDR3 has 15 amino acids. Germline loops: CDR1 MNHEY, CDR2 SVGAGI. V was trimmed by 4 bases and J by 3 bases, leaving 15 bases between them.

The chain combines TRBV28 with TRBJ2-2; TRBD1 agrees at 9 bases. The CDR3 is 16 amino acids. J gave up 2 bases and V 3 bases, and 4 bases lay outside the gene matches. Germline CDR1 reads MDHEN; CDR2 reads SYDVKM. CDR3 sequence reads: CASSFTTGGNTGELFF. Written as DNA, the CDR3 is TGTGCCAGCAGTTTTACGACAGGGGGAAACACCGGGGAGCTGTTTTTT. Together with reference TRBV28 and TRBJ2-2, the CDR3 gives the full variable domain: DVKVTQSSRYLVKRTGEKVFLECVQDMDHENMFWYRQDPGLGLRLIYFSYDVKMKEKGDIPEGYSVSREKKERFSLILESASTNQTSMYLCASSFTTGGNTGELFFGEGSRLTVL.

CDR3 sequence: CASSESTGIYEQYF. CDR3 in DNA: TGTGCCAGCAGTGAATCCACAGGGATCTACGAGCAGTACTTC. The genes are TRBV6-1 and TRBJ2-7, with D possibly matching TRBD1 (6 bases). CDR1 and CDR2 (germline): MNHNS, SASEGT. V was clipped by 2 bases and J by 3 bases, with 11 bases between them. The CDR3 contains 14 residues.

V usage is TRBV5-4 and J usage is TRBJ1-4, with TRBD1 matching over 7 bases. J lost 0 bases, V lost 6 bases, and 5 bases had no gene match. Germline V gives CDR1 SGHNT, CDR2 YYREEE (reference sequence). CDR3 size: 15 residues. The CDR3 loop reads CASNRGPATNEKLFF. The CDR3, as DNA: TGTGCCAGCAATAGGGGGCCTGCAACTAATGAAAAACTGTTTTTT.

The rearrangement uses TRBV6-5 and TRBJ1-2; D might be TRBD1 (5 bases). The CDR3 is 15 amino acids. V was shortened by 5 bases and J by 2 bases, with 15 bases between the two germline ends. CDR1 MNHEY and CDR2 SVGAGI come from the germline V gene. The CDR3 DNA reads TGTGCCAGCAGTACGACAGTTTCAAACAACTATGGCTACACCTTC. Translating it yields CASSTTVSNNYGYTF.

Concerning this clone: The same CDR3 also results from other DNA sequences found in this sample. The chain recombines TRBV30 with TRBJ2-3; D unclear. The germline V gene encodes CDR1 GTSNPN and CDR2 SVGIG (reference sequence). This CDR3 contains 14 residues. V was trimmed by 1 base and J by 1 base, leaving 9 bases between them. The CDR3 nucleotides read TGTGCCTGGAGTGGGTTGGCCGGCACAGATACGCAGTATTTT. Protein sequence: CAWSGLAGTDTQYF.

The chain links TRBV6-5 to TRBJ1-2, with 8 bases identical to TRBD1. Germline V gene lookup returns CDR1 MNHEY and CDR2 SVGAGI. This CDR3 spans 13 amino acids. The V and J ends lost 6 bases and 6 bases, in that order; junction bases with no gene match: 6. The CDR3 is CASSPRTGNGYTF. As DNA, the CDR3 is TGTGCCAGCAGCCCCCGGACAGGGAATGGCTACACCTTC.

About this clone itself: Other DNA sequences from this sample encode an identical CDR3 as well. The chain carries TRBV6-6 and TRBJ1-5, with 11 bases aligning to TRBD1. Unmatched junction bases numbered 2, after V lost 2 bases and J lost 2 bases. This CDR3 region has 16 residues. Looked up from germline, CDR1 is MNHNY and CDR2 is SVGAGI (reference sequence). The CDR3 region is CASSYGQGAGNQPQHF. DNA for the CDR3: TGTGCCAGCAGTTACGGACAGGGGGCAGGCAATCAGCCCCAGCATTTT.

In its sample, this clone was seen once. The CDR3 region is CASRGQGPMNTEAFF. The CDR3 DNA is TGCGCCAGCAGAGGACAGGGCCCAATGAACACTGAAGCTTTCTTT. The V call is TRBV10-1, the J call TRBJ1-1; 8 bases fit TRBD1. Germline-derived CDR1 and CDR2 are WNHNN and SYGVQD (reference sequence). Germline trimming cut 6 bases from V and 0 bases from J; bases unmatched to any gene: 6. The CDR3 loop spans 15 amino acids.

This clone is a singleton in its sample. The genes are TRBV6-6 and TRBJ2-7; 7 bases map to TRBD2. Germline CDR1 reads MNHNY; CDR2 reads SVGAGI (reference sequence). The CDR3 is made up of 15 amino acids. V gave up 2 bases and J gave up 2 bases; unmatched junction bases: 6. The CDR3: CASSYPLGRAYEQYF. The CDR3 region has the DNA TGTGCCAGCAGTTACCCCTTAGGGAGGGCCTACGAGCAGTACTTC.

This chain joins TRBV6-5 and TRBJ1-2; 7 positions agree with TRBD1. V lost 5 bases and J lost 8; bases outside the gene matches: 11. Germline CDR1 MNHEY, CDR2 SVGAGI. This CDR3 comprises 14 residues. The CDR3 DNA is TGTGCCAGCAGTACAGGGGAGGGGGTTACCGGCTACACCTTC. Its translation is CASSTGEGVTGYTF.

This rearrangement joins TRBV5-1 to TRBJ2-3; 14 bases match TRBD2. The germline gives CDR1 SGHRS, CDR2 YFSETQ. The trim removed 5 bases at V and 6 bases at J, leaving 2 bases unmatched. This CDR3 has 14 amino acids. The CDR3 here is CASRTSGGADTQYF. CDR3 coding DNA: TGCGCCAGCAGGACTAGCGGGGGGGCGGATACGCAGTATTTT.

For the CDR3, the DNA is TGTGCCAGCTCACCTATAGGTCAGGGACTACCCTACGAGCAGTACTTC. As protein: CASSPIGQGLPYEQYF. The genes are TRBV18 and TRBJ2-7, with 7 bases lining up with TRBD2. Germline V gives CDR1 KGHSH, CDR2 LQKENI. The length of the CDR3 is 16 residues. J lost 2 bases, V lost 3 bases, and 10 bases had no gene match.

The rearrangement links TRBV10-1 to TRBJ1-1; D perhaps matches TRBD1 (5 bases). The germline CDR1 and CDR2 sequences are WNHNN and SYGVQD (reference sequence). V was pared by 2 bases and J by 4 bases, with 11 bases between. CDR3 length equals 14 residues. CDR3 nucleotides: TGCGCCAGCAGTGAGACCGCAGGGAGCACTGAAGCTTTCTTT. Its protein product is CASSETAGSTEAFF.

The chain combines TRBV6-4 with TRBJ2-7; D gene uncertain. The CDR3 spans 13 residues. V lost 1 base and J 7 bases, leaving 11 bases between the germline ends. Per germline, CDR1 MRHNA and CDR2 SNTAGT. CDR3 DNA sequence: TGTGCCAGCAGTGACTGGGAAGGTCAAGAGCAGTACTTC. Translation gives CASSDWEGQEQYF.

This chain uses TRBV9 with TRBJ2-1; 7 bases agree with TRBD2. The V gene's germline CDR1 is SGDLS and CDR2 YYNGEE. V was clipped by 0 bases and J by 1 base; unmatched bases: 4. The CDR3 is 16 amino acids. CDR3 coding DNA: TGTGCCAGCAGCGTAGGACAGCGGGATTCCTACAATGAGCAGTTCTTC. Translating gives CASSVGQRDSYNEQFF.

V gene TRBV11-2 combines with J gene TRBJ2-5; 7 nucleotides match TRBD2. Per germline, CDR1 SGHAT and CDR2 FQNNGV. The ends lost 1 base at V and 0 bases at J; junction bases unmatched: 5. The CDR3 runs to 16 residues. CDR3 nucleotide sequence: TGTGCCAGCAGCTTAGTGAGTAGCGGGTACCAAGAGACCCAGTACTTC. It encodes CASSLVSSGYQETQYF.